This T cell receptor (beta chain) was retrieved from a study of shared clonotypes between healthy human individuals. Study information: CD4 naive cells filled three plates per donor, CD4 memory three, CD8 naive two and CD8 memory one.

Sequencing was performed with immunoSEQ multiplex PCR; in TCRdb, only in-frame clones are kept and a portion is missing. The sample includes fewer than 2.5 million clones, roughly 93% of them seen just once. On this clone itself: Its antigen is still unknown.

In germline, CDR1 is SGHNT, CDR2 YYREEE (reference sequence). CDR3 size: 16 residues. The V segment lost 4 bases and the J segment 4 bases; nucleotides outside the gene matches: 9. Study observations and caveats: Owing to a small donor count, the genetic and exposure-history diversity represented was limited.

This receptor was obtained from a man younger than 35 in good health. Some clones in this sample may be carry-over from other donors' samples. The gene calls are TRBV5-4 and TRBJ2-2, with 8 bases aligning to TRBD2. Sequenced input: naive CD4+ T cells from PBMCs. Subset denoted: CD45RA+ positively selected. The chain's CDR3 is CASSRGLREATGELFF. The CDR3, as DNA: TGTGCCAGCAGCCGGGGGCTGCGGGAGGCCACCGGGGAGCTGTTTTTT. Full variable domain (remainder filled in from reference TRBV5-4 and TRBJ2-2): ETGVTQSPTHLIKTRGQQVTLRCSSQSGHNTVSWYQQALGQGPQFIFQYYREEENGRGNFPPRFSGLQFPNYSSELNVNALELDDSALYLCASSRGLREATGELFFGEGSRLTVL.